Sequencing of this TCR beta chain was carried out in a study of cytomegalovirus exposure and HLA in healthy donors. Study-level results: TCR beta V- and J-gene trimming was later associated with a missense DCLRE1C variant. The only immune exposure information that was available was CMV serostatus.

This clone appeared once. What it recognizes is unknown. Germline V gene lookup returns CDR1 SNHLY and CDR2 FYNNEI. The V gene lost 7 bases and the J gene lost 5 bases, with 11 bases spanning the gap. The CDR3 contains 12 residues. Researchers ran the PCR with 60 Vbeta and 13 Jbeta primers. Only in-frame clones appear in the TCRdb table, and some are missing; sequencing was by immunoSEQ multiplex PCR. The table lists about 160,000 clones, approximately 70% of them singletons. Specimen: PBMCs. This clonotype was obtained from a man aged 18 to 29 in good health and CMV-seropositive. This rearrangement joins TRBV2 to TRBJ2-5; D not resolved. DNA of the CDR3: TGTGCCAGCACTCCCGAACGGGAGACCCAGTACTTC. It translates to CASTPERETQYF.